The clone carrying this T cell receptor beta chain was seen a few times. Its cognate antigen is unknown. Germline V gives CDR1 ENHRY, CDR2 SYGVKD. CDR3 length: 13 amino acids. V was trimmed by 5 bases and J by 4 bases, leaving 11 bases between them. These data are taken from a study of cytomegalovirus exposure and HLA in healthy donors. Study-level findings and limits: A prior analysis recorded that most TCR beta V segments were productive about 90% or about 30% of the time. CMV serostatus alone was available as immune exposure information. A later analysis linked about 17,000 TCR beta sequences to HLA alleles at 0.05 false discovery rate. 87-base-pair reads could not separate some V segments, including TRBV6-2 and TRBV6-3.

The PCR was carried out with 60 Vbeta primers and 13 Jbeta primers. Clones were sequenced by immunoSEQ multiplex PCR, and TCRdb holds only the in-frame ones, with some missing. The data contain 130,000 or so clones, roughly 9.6% of them singletons. The clonotype comes from a woman in her thirties or forties in good health and CMV-seropositive. Sequencing was done on a sample of PBMCs. The V gene is TRBV10-3, the J gene TRBJ1-1; D call uncertain. CDR3 sequence reads: CAISIQQATEAFF. CDR3 coding DNA: TGTGCCATCAGTATACAGCAGGCCACTGAAGCTTTCTTT.